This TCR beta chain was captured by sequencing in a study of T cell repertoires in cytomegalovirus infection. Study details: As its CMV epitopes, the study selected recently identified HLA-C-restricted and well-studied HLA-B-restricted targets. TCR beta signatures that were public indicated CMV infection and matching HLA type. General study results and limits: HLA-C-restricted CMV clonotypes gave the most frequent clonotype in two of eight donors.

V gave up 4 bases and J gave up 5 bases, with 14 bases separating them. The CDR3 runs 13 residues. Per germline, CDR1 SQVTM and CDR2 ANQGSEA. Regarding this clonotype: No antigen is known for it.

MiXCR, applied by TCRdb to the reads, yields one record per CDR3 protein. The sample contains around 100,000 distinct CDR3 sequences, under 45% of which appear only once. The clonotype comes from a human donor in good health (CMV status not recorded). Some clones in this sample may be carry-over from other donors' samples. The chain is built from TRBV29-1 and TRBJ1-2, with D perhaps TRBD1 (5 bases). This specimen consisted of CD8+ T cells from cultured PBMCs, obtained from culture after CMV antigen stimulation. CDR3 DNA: TGCAGCGTTGTCTTCGGGGCCCGATATGGCTACACCTTC. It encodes CSVVFGARYGYTF.